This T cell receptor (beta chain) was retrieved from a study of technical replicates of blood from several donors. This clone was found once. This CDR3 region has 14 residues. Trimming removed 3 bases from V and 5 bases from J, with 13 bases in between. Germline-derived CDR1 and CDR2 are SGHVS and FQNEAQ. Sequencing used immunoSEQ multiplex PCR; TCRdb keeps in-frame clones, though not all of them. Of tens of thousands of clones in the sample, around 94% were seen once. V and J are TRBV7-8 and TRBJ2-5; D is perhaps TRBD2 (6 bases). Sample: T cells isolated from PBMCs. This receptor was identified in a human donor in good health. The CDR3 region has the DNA TGTGCCAGCAGCTTTCGGGGGAGTGGGGAGACCCAGTACTTC. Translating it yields CASSFRGSGETQYF.